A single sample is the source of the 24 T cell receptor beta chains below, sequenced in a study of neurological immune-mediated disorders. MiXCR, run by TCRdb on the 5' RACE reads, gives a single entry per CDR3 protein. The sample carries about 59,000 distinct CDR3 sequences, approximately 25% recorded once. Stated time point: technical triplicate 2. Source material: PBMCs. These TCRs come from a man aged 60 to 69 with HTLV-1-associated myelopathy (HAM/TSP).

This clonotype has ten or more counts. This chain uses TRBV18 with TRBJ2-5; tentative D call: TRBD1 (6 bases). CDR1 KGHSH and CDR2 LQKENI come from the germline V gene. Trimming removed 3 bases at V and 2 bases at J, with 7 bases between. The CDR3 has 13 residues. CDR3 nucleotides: TGTGCCAGCTCACCGGGACAACAAGAGACCCAGTACTTC. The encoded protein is CASSPGQQETQYF.

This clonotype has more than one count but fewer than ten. The CDR3 loop is CASSLAMEVASGFF. The CDR3 nucleotides are TGTGCCAGCAGTTTAGCGATGGAAGTGGCTAGCGGTTTCTTC. The gene calls are TRBV12-3 or TRBV12-4 and TRBJ2-1; the match to TRBD2 covers 7 bases. V lost 0 bases to trimming and J lost 16 bases; unmatched junction nucleotides: 12. The CDR3 length is 14 residues.

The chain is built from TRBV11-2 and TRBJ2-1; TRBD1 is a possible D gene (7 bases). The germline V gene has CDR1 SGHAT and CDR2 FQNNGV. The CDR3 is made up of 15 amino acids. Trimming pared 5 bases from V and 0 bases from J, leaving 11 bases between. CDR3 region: CASSPGGTSYNEQFF. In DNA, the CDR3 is TGTGCCAGCAGCCCAGGGGGGACCTCCTACAATGAGCAGTTCTTC.

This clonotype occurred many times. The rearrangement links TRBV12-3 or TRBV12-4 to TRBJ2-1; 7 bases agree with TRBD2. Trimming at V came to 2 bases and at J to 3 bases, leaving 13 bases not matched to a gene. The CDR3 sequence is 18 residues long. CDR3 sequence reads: CASSLPRGSSGYYNEQFF. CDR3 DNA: TGTGCCAGCAGTTTACCCCGAGGGTCTAGCGGTTACTACAATGAGCAGTTCTTC.

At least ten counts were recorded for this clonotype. CDR3 sequence (DNA): TGTGCCAGCCGACTAGCGGGACGATACAATGAGCAGTTCTTC. Amino acids: CASRLAGRYNEQFF. The chain recombines TRBV2 with TRBJ2-1; the match to TRBD2 covers 11 bases. J gave up 4 bases and V 8 bases, and 4 bases lay outside the gene matches. CDR1 is SNHLY, CDR2 FYNNEI, per germline. CDR3 size: 14 residues. The full variable domain, with the rest looked up from reference TRBV2 and TRBJ2-1, is EPEVTQTPSHQVTQMGQEVILRCVPISNHLYFYWYRQILGQKVEFLVSFYNNEISEKSEIFDDQFSVERPDGSNFTLKIRSTKLEDSAMYFCASRLAGRYNEQFFGPGTRLTVL.

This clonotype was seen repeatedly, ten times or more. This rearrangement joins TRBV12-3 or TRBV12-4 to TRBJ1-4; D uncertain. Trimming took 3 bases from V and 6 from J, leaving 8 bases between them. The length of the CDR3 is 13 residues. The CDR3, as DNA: TGTGCCAGCAGTTTCGGACGGGATGAAAAACTGTTTTTT. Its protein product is CASSFGRDEKLFF.

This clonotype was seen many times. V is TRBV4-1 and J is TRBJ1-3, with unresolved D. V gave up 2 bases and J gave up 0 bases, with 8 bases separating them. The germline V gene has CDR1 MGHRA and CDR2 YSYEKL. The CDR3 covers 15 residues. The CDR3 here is CASSQIRTSGNTIYF. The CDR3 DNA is TGCGCCAGCAGCCAAATAAGGACCTCTGGAAACACCATATATTTT.

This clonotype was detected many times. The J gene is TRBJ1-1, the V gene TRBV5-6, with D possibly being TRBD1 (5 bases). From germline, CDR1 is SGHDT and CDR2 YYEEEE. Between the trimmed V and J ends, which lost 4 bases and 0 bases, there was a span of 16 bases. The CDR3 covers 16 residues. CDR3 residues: CASSQTASTMNTEAFF. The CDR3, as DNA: TGTGCCAGCAGCCAGACAGCATCAACCATGAACACTGAAGCTTTCTTT.

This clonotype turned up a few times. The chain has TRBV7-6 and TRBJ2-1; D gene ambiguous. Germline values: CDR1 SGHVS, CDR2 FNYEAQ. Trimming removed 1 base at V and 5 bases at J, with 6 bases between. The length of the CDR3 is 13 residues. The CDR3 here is CASSLGLDNEQFF. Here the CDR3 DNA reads TGTGCCAGCAGCTTAGGACTCGACAATGAGCAGTTCTTC.

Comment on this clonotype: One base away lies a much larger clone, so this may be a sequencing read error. The chain's CDR3 is CTSSLRGVGNSPLHF. The DNA for the CDR3 is TGTACCAGCAGCTTGCGCGGGGTGGGGAATTCACCCCTCCACTTT. The chain is built from TRBV5-6 and TRBJ1-6; no definite D call. Germline V gives CDR1 SGHDT, CDR2 YYEEEE. This CDR3 spans 15 amino acids. Based on the CDR3 plus reference TRBV5-6 and TRBJ1-6, the full variable domain is DAGVTQSPTHLIKTRGQQVTLRCSPKSGHDTVSWYQQALGQGPQFIFQYYEEEERQRGNFPDRFSGHQFPNYSSELNVNALLLGDSALYLCTSSLRGVGNSPLHFGNGTRLTVT.

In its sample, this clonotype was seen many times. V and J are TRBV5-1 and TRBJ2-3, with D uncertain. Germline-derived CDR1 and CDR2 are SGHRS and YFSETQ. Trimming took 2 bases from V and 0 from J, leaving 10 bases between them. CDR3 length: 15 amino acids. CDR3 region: CASSLQAASTDTQYF. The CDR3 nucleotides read TGCGCCAGCAGCTTACAAGCAGCTAGCACAGATACGCAGTATTTT.

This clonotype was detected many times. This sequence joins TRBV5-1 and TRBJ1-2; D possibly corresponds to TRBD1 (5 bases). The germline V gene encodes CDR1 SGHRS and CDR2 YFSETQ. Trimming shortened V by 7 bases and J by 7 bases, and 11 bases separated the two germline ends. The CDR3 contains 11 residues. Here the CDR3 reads CASGHDSGYTF. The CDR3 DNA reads TGCGCCAGCGGACATGACTCTGGCTACACCTTC.

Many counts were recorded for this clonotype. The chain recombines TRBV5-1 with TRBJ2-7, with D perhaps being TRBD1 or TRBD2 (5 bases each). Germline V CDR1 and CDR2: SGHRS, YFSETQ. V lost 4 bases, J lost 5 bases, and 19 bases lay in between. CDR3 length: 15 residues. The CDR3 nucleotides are TGCGCCAGCAGCCCGGATCCGGGACCGGAAGACGAGCAGTACTTC. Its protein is CASSPDPGPEDEQYF.

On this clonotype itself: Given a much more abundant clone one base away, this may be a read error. As DNA, the CDR3 is TGCGCCAACAGCCGCGGCCCACGCGGGGGGGAGCTGTTTTTT. Residues: CANSRGPRGGELFF. This rearrangement joins TRBV4-1 to TRBJ2-2; TRBD2 might be the D (5 bases). The germline gives CDR1 MGHRA, CDR2 YSYEKL. This CDR3 is built from 14 residues.

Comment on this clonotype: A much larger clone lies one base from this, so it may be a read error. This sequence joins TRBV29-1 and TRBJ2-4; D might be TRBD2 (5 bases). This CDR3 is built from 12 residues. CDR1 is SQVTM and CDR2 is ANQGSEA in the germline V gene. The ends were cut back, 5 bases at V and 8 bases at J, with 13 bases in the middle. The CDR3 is CSVHGGGDIQYF. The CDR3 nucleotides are TGCAGCGTTCATGGAGGAGGAGACATTCAGTACTTC.

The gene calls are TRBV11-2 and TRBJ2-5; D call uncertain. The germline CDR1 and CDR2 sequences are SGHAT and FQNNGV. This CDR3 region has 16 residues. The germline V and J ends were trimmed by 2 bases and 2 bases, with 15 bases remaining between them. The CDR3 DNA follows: TGTGCCAGCAGCTTACAGGCGGCCCGGCCACAAGAGACCCAGTACTTC. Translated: CASSLQAARPQETQYF.

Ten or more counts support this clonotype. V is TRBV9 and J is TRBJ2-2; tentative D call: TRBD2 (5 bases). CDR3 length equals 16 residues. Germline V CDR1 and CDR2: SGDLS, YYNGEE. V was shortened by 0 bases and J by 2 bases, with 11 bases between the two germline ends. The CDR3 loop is CASSVGEQPNTGELFF. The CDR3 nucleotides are TGTGCCAGCAGCGTAGGGGAGCAACCCAACACCGGGGAGCTGTTTTTT.

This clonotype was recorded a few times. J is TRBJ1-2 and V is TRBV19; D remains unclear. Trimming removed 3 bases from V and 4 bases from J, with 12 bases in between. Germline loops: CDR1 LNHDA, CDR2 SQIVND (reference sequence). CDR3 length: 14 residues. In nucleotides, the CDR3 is TGTGCCAGTAGTATTGGATCCGCCATCTATGGCTACACCTTC. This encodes CASSIGSAIYGYTF. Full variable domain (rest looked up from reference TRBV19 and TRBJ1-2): DGGITQSPKYLFRKEGQNVTLSCEQNLNHDAMYWYRQDPGQGLRLIYYSQIVNDFQKGDIAEGYSVSREKKESFPLTVTSAQKNPTAFYLCASSIGSAIYGYTFGSGTRLTVV.

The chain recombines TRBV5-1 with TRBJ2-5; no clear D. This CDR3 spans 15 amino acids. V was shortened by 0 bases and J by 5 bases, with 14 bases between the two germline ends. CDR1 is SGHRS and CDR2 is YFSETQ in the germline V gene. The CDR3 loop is CASSLGSGPMETQYF. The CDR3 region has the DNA TGCGCCAGCAGCTTGGGGAGTGGGCCAATGGAGACCCAGTACTTC.

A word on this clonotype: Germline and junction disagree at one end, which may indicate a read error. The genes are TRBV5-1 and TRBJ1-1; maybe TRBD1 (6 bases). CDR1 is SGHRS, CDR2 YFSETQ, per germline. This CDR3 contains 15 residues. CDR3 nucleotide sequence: TGCGCCTGCAGACCCCTGGGCGGGGGCGAGCTTGAAGCTTTCTTT. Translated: CACRPLGGGELEAFF.

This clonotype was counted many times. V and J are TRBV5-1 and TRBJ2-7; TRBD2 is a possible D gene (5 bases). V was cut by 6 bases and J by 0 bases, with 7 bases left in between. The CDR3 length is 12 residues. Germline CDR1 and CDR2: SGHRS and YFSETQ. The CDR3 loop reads CASIGDSYEQYF. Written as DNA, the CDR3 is TGCGCCAGCATCGGGGACTCCTACGAGCAGTACTTC.

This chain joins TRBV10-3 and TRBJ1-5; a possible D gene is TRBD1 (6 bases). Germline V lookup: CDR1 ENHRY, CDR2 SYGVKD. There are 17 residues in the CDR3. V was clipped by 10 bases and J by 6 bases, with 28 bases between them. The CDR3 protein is CATSSRGGAPSTQPQHF. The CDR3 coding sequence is TGTGCCACTTCCTCGAGGGGGGGTGCACCGTCGACTCAGCCCCAGCATTTT.

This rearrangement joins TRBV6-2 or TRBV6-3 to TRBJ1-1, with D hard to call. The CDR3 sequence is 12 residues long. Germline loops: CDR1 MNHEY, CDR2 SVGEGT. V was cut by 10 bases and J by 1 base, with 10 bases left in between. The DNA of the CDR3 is TGTGCCACCGGTAGATCGAACACTGAAGCTTTCTTT. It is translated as CATGRSNTEAFF.

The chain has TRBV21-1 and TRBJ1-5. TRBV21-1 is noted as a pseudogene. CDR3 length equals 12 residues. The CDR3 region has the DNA TGTGCCAGCTCCGTAAGCAATCAGCCCCAGCATTTT. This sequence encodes CASSVSNQPQHF.